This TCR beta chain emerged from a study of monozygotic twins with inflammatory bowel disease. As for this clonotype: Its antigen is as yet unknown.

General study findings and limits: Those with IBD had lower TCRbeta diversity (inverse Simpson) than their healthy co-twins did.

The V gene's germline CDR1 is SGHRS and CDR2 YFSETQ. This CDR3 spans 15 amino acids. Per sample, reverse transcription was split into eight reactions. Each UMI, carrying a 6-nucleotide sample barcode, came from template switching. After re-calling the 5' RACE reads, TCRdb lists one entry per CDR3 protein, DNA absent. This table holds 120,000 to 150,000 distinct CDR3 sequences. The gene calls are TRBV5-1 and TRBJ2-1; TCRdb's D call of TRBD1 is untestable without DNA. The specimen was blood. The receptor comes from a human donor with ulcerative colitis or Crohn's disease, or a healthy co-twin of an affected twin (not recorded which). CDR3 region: CASSLGGTEYNEQFF.